This T cell receptor (beta chain) came from a study of blood T cell repertoires in COVID-19. Study summary: The United States, Italy and Spain supplied acute and convalescent COVID-19 samples. The analysed material was cDNA or gDNA that came from T cells, B-cell-depleted T cells, or PBMCs.

The CDR3 spans 17 residues. The germline CDR1 and CDR2 sequences are KGHSH and LQKENI. V lost 5 bases, J lost 0 bases, and 17 bases lay in between. Under the authors' procedure: Reference gene primer amplification gave nucleated cell count estimates. The method was immunoSEQ multiplex PCR; TCRdb's version includes in-frame clones alone and lacks a portion of them. The D gene and trimming were derived from the DNA, and the V and J assignments and clone size from that table. This table has about 180,000 clones, about 85% appearing once. It was during active infection that Seattle patients were enrolled and then longitudinally followed.

Sequenced: peripheral blood. This TCR was recovered from a man at least 80 years old with COVID-19, enrolled during active disease. The V gene is TRBV18, the J gene TRBJ1-5; TRBD1 might be the D (5 bases). CDR3 bases: TGTGCCAGCTCATCACAAGCAGGGTTGTATAGCAATCAGCCCCAGCATTTT. This encodes CASSSQAGLYSNQPQHF.